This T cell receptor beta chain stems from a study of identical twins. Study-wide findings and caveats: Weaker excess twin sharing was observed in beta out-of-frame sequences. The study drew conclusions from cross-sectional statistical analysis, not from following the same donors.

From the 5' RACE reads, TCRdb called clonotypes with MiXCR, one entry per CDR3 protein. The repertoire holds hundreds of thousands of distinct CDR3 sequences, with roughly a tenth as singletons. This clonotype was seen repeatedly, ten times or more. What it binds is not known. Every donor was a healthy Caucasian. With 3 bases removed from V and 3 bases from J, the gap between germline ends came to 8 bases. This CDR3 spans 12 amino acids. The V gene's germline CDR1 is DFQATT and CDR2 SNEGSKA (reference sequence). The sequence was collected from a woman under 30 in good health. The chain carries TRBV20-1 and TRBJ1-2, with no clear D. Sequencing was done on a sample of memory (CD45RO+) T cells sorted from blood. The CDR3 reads CSASLSDYGYTF. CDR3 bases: TGCAGTGCTAGTCTGAGCGACTATGGCTACACCTTC.